The 29 T cell receptor beta chains below all came from one sample that was sequenced in a study of blood T cell repertoires in COVID-19. Repertoires were generated with immunoSEQ multiplex PCR, while TCRdb's copy carries only in-frame clones and drops some. Of about 360,000 clones in the sample, more than 75% were seen once. Material: peripheral blood. Source of these receptors: a human donor in a cohort sampled during active COVID-19.

The V call is TRBV24-1, the J call TRBJ2-1, with D unclear. CDR3 length: 16 amino acids. Germline V CDR1 and CDR2: KGHDR, SFDVKD. The V end was cut by 0 bases, the J end by 6 bases, with 14 bases between. CDR3 region: CATSDLGSARPNEQFF. CDR3 coding DNA: TGTGCCACCAGTGATTTGGGATCGGCTAGGCCCAATGAGCAGTTCTTC.

The chain has TRBV6-5 and TRBJ1-5, with D unclear. Germline V gives CDR1 MNHEY, CDR2 SVGAGI. The CDR3 totals 13 residues. The germline V and J ends were trimmed by 7 bases and 6 bases, with 13 bases remaining between them. This CDR3 reads CASTEEGVQPQHF. In DNA form, the CDR3 reads TGTGCCAGCACCGAAGAGGGCGTTCAGCCCCAGCATTTT.

This clone has only one observation. The chain has TRBV7-8 and TRBJ2-7; no firm D call. This CDR3 spans 13 amino acids. Trimming took off 5 bases at V and 7 bases at J, with 15 bases between the two ends. The germline gives CDR1 SGHVS, CDR2 FQNEAQ. In nucleotides, the CDR3 is TGTGCCAGCAGCCGTGCTCTCTTGAGGGAGCAGTACTTC. Its protein is CASSRALLREQYF.

The chain links TRBV2 to TRBJ2-3; D unclear. V lost 8 bases and J 5 bases, leaving 5 bases between the germline ends. There are 10 residues in the CDR3. Per the germline V gene, CDR1 is SNHLY and CDR2 is FYNNEI. The chain's CDR3 is CASRKDTQYF. CDR3 nucleotide sequence: TGTGCCAGCCGTAAAGATACGCAGTATTTT.

In DNA form, the CDR3 reads TGTGCCAGCAGCCTGACAGTTTACAATGAGCAGTTCTTC. It translates to CASSLTVYNEQFF. The chain has TRBV6-2 or TRBV6-3 and TRBJ2-1; D possibly corresponds to TRBD1 (5 bases). Trimming pared 6 bases from V and 4 bases from J, leaving 10 bases between. There are 13 residues in the CDR3. Germline loops: CDR1 MNHEY, CDR2 SVGEGT.

The genes are TRBV6-1 and TRBJ2-3, with D possibly TRBD2 on 6 matching bases. Per germline, CDR1 MNHNS and CDR2 SASEGT. The CDR3 runs to 16 residues. Trimming took off 2 bases at V and 5 bases at J, with 17 bases between the two ends. The CDR3 protein is CASSEYGASGEDTQYF. The CDR3 nucleotides read TGTGCCAGCAGTGAATATGGGGCGTCGGGGGAAGATACGCAGTATTTT.

The sample holds one count of this clone. V gene TRBV5-1 combines with J gene TRBJ2-7, with 8 bases aligning to TRBD1. V shed 4 bases and J 3 bases; nucleotides not matched to a gene: 9. This CDR3 has 15 residues. CDR1 is SGHRS, CDR2 YFSETQ, per germline. This CDR3 is CASSPTTGASYEQYF. The CDR3 bases are TGCGCCAGCAGCCCCACGACAGGGGCTAGCTACGAGCAGTACTTC.

This clone has at least ten counts. J is TRBJ2-1 and V is TRBV19; 7 nucleotides line up with TRBD1. The CDR3 extends over 16 amino acids. Losses at the gene ends were 5 bases for V and 8 bases for J; bases not matched to a gene: 15. Per the germline V gene, CDR1 is LNHDA and CDR2 is SQIVND (reference sequence). The CDR3 loop is CASSPTGQVGQYEQFF. The CDR3 DNA follows: TGTGCCAGTAGTCCGACCGGACAGGTAGGACAGTATGAGCAGTTCTTC.

V gene TRBV28 combines with J gene TRBJ2-5, with D maybe TRBD1 (6 bases). This CDR3 is built from 16 residues. With 6 bases removed from V and 3 bases from J, the gap between germline ends came to 20 bases. Germline CDR1 reads MDHEN; CDR2 reads SYDVKM. Here the CDR3 DNA reads TGTGCCAGCAGACCACTGAAAAACTCAGGGGAAGAGACCCAGTACTTC. It translates to CASRPLKNSGEETQYF. The entire variable domain, with the rest obtained from reference TRBV28 and TRBJ2-5, is as follows: DVKVTQSSRYLVKRTGEKVFLECVQDMDHENMFWYRQDPGLGLRLIYFSYDVKMKEKGDIPEGYSVSREKKERFSLILESASTNQTSMYLCASRPLKNSGEETQYFGPGTRLLVL.

This chain connects TRBV15 to TRBJ2-7; D might be TRBD1 (6 bases). Trimming took 10 bases from V and 2 from J, leaving 15 bases between them. The CDR3 has 13 residues. Germline V gives CDR1 LNHNV, CDR2 YYDKDF (reference sequence). The CDR3 is CAIGIQGAYEQYF. The CDR3 nucleotides read TGTGCCATCGGGATACAGGGAGCCTACGAGCAGTACTTC.

This sequence joins TRBV28 and TRBJ2-3, with 7 bases aligning to TRBD1. The CDR3 loop spans 15 amino acids. Trimming cost V 6 bases and J 1 base; bases outside gene matches: 7. The germline V gene encodes CDR1 MDHEN and CDR2 SYDVKM. The CDR3 here is CASSSGQPGTDTQYF. The CDR3 DNA reads TGTGCCAGCAGCTCGGGACAGCCCGGCACAGATACGCAGTATTTT.

The V gene is TRBV18, the J gene TRBJ2-7, with 8 nucleotides matching TRBD2. The V gene's germline CDR1 is KGHSH and CDR2 LQKENI. The CDR3 contains 14 residues. With 4 bases clipped from V and 2 bases from J, the junction kept 4 bases outside the gene matches. CDR3 amino acids: CASSLTGLAYEQYF. CDR3 coding DNA: TGTGCCAGCTCACTGACGGGACTAGCCTACGAGCAGTACTTC.

The genes are TRBV7-8 and TRBJ1-4, with D possibly being TRBD1 (5 bases). The germline gives CDR1 SGHVS, CDR2 FQNEAQ. V gave up 2 bases and J gave up 2 bases, with 12 bases separating them. The CDR3 loop spans 16 amino acids. This CDR3 reads CASSLIRGWTNEKLFF. The CDR3 DNA reads TGTGCCAGCAGCTTAATTCGGGGGTGGACTAATGAAAAACTGTTTTTT. Using reference TRBV7-8 and TRBJ1-4 for the parts outside the CDR3, the full variable domain is GAGVSQSPRYKVAKRGQDVALRCDPISGHVSLFWYQQALGQGPEFLTYFQNEAQLDKSGLPSDRFFAERPEGSVSTLKIQRTQQEDSAVYLCASSLIRGWTNEKLFFGSGTQLSVL.

This clone was recorded once. This rearrangement joins TRBV30 to TRBJ1-5, with D possibly being TRBD1 (6 bases). Germline V gene lookup returns CDR1 GTSNPN and CDR2 SVGIG (reference sequence). The CDR3 spans 13 residues. V dropped 2 bases and J dropped 6 bases, with 11 bases sitting between them. CDR3 sequence (DNA): TGTGCCTGGAGTTCAGGGGAAGGTCAGCCCCAGCATTTT. Protein sequence: CAWSSGEGQPQHF.

The rearrangement links TRBV7-3 to TRBJ2-2; TRBD2 matches at 8 bases. V lost 5 bases and J lost 5; bases outside the gene matches: 10. Germline-derived CDR1 and CDR2 are SGHTA and FQGTGA. The CDR3 runs 16 residues. CDR3 sequence reads: CASSVAGLGSTGELFF. For the CDR3, the DNA is TGTGCCAGCAGCGTTGCGGGACTAGGTAGTACCGGGGAGCTGTTTTTT.

This chain joins TRBV28 and TRBJ1-2; 7 nucleotides align to TRBD1. The ends lost 5 bases at V and 0 bases at J; junction bases unmatched: 9. CDR1 and CDR2 (germline): MDHEN, SYDVKM. The CDR3 contains 16 residues. CDR3 protein: CASSPVRGTANYGYTF. CDR3 bases: TGTGCCAGCAGTCCCGTCCGGGGGACAGCTAACTATGGCTACACCTTC.

The chain couples TRBV24-1 to TRBJ2-5; D is perhaps TRBD1 (6 bases). This CDR3 is built from 15 residues. V gave up 5 bases and J gave up 0 bases, with 12 bases separating them. The V gene's germline CDR1 is KGHDR and CDR2 SFDVKD. CDR3 DNA sequence: TGTGCCACCAGTGCGGACAGAGAGTACCAAGAGACCCAGTACTTC. Translated, it gives CATSADREYQETQYF.

The V and J genes are TRBV5-1 and TRBJ2-1, with TRBD1 matching over 8 bases. CDR1 is SGHRS, CDR2 YFSETQ, per germline. After removal of 0 bases from V and 10 bases from J, the junction contained 6 bases not matched to a gene. The CDR3 spans 14 residues. CDR3 loop: CASSLETDRGEQFF. In DNA, the CDR3 is TGCGCCAGCAGCTTGGAGACTGACAGGGGCGAGCAGTTCTTC.

This clone was seen a few times. This sequence joins TRBV27 and TRBJ2-1; 9 bases line up with TRBD2. Germline V gene sequence: CDR1 MNHEY, CDR2 SMNVEV (reference sequence). The CDR3 spans 18 residues. With V trimmed by 5 bases and J by 14 bases, 25 bases remained unmatched. The DNA for the CDR3 is TGTGCCAGCAGTCCCCAACGGGGTCTAGCGGGATGGATCCCTGCTAAGTTCTTC. Encoded protein: CASSPQRGLAGWIPAKFF.

The table lists this clone with a few counts. The chain combines TRBV25-1 with TRBJ2-7; D is possibly TRBD1 (6 bases). The ends were cut back, 4 bases at V and 3 bases at J, with 10 bases in the middle. The CDR3 is 13 amino acids. In germline, CDR1 is MGHDK, CDR2 SYGVNS. The CDR3 nucleotides read TGTGCCAGCAGTGGGACAGAAAGCTACGAGCAGTACTTC. Its protein product is CASSGTESYEQYF.

This rearrangement joins TRBV2 to TRBJ2-7, with D unclear. The germline V gene encodes CDR1 SNHLY and CDR2 FYNNEI. Trimming removed 4 bases at V and 2 bases at J, with 9 bases between. There are 13 residues in the CDR3. The CDR3 is CASSVRETYEQYF. The CDR3, as DNA: TGTGCCAGCAGTGTGAGAGAGACCTACGAGCAGTACTTC. The full variable domain, rest sourced from reference TRBV2 and TRBJ2-7, is EPEVTQTPSHQVTQMGQEVILRCVPISNHLYFYWYRQILGQKVEFLVSFYNNEISEKSEIFDDQFSVERPDGSNFTLKIRSTKLEDSAMYFCASSVRETYEQYFGPGTRLTVT.

J is TRBJ1-1 and V is TRBV18; D is undetermined. The CDR3 runs 14 residues. Trimming removed 3 bases at V and 4 bases at J, with 12 bases between. Germline values: CDR1 KGHSH, CDR2 LQKENI. CDR3 loop: CASSPSPGSTEAFF. In DNA form, the CDR3 reads TGTGCCAGCTCACCTTCCCCAGGCTCCACTGAAGCTTTCTTT.

The chain is built from TRBV4-1 and TRBJ1-2; maybe TRBD1 (6 bases). Deletions cut 4 bases from V and 5 bases from J, with 17 bases between. CDR3 size: 15 residues. Germline V CDR1 and CDR2: MGHRA, YSYEKL. CDR3 in amino acids: CASSRVGARGYGYTF. CDR3 nucleotide sequence: TGCGCCAGCAGCCGGGTTGGGGCCAGGGGATATGGCTACACCTTC.

This sequence joins TRBV3-1 (or the pseudogene TRBV3-2) and TRBJ2-1; D ambiguous. CDR1 is LGHDT and CDR2 is YNNKEL in the germline V gene (reference sequence). The CDR3 consists of 14 residues. Deletions cut 8 bases from V and 0 bases from J, with 11 bases between. The CDR3 nucleotides are TGTGCCAGCGGCACCCGAGGCTCCTACAATGAGCAGTTCTTC. Translating gives CASGTRGSYNEQFF.

The rearrangement joins TRBV7-9 to TRBJ2-1, with 10 bases fitting TRBD2. The CDR3 contains 18 residues. Germline lookup yields CDR1 SEHNR and CDR2 FQNEAQ (reference sequence). The V gene end was trimmed by 6 bases and the J gene end by 4 bases; junction bases not matched to a gene: 15. In nucleotides, the CDR3 is TGTGCCAGCAGGCCAGGTGCAGCGGGGGGGCCGTGGTACAATGAGCAGTTCTTC. This codes for CASRPGAAGGPWYNEQFF. Full variable domain (rest looked up from reference TRBV7-9 and TRBJ2-1): DTGVSQNPRHKITKRGQNVTFRCDPISEHNRLYWYRQTLGQGPEFLTYFQNEAQLEKSRLLSDRFSAERPKGSFSTLEIQRTEQGDSAMYLCASRPGAAGGPWYNEQFFGPGTRLTVL.

This clone occurred a few times. The V call is TRBV5-1, the J call TRBJ2-5; TRBD2 aligns across 8 bases. Germline V gives CDR1 SGHRS, CDR2 YFSETQ. Trimming at V came to 3 bases and at J to 1 base, leaving 8 bases not matched to a gene. The CDR3 consists of 16 residues. The CDR3 reads CASSYLPGTSQETQYF. CDR3 in DNA: TGCGCCAGCAGCTATTTACCCGGGACTAGCCAAGAGACCCAGTACTTC.

This chain links TRBV4-1 with TRBJ1-1; no reliable D call. With 4 bases removed from V and 0 bases from J, the gap between germline ends came to 15 bases. There are 16 residues in the CDR3. Germline values: CDR1 MGHRA, CDR2 YSYEKL. CDR3 bases: TGCGCCAGCAGCCCCCTACCTCCAGACATGAACACTGAAGCTTTCTTT. It translates to CASSPLPPDMNTEAFF.

The genes are TRBV29-1 and TRBJ2-3; the match to TRBD2 covers 7 bases. CDR3 size: 13 residues. Unmatched junction bases numbered 10, after V lost 7 bases and J lost 6 bases. Germline CDR1 is SQVTM and CDR2 is ANQGSEA. For the CDR3, the DNA is TGCAGCGGGGTAGCGGGCATAACGGATACGCAGTATTTT. It encodes CSGVAGITDTQYF.

This chain connects TRBV6-4 to TRBJ1-2; D is ambiguous. This CDR3 has 16 residues. Germline CDR1 MRHNA, CDR2 SNTAGT. V shed 3 bases and J shed 5 bases, with 19 bases lying between them. CDR3: CASSEQGADGIYGYTF. As DNA, the CDR3 is TGTGCCAGCAGTGAGCAAGGAGCGGACGGAATTTATGGCTACACCTTC.